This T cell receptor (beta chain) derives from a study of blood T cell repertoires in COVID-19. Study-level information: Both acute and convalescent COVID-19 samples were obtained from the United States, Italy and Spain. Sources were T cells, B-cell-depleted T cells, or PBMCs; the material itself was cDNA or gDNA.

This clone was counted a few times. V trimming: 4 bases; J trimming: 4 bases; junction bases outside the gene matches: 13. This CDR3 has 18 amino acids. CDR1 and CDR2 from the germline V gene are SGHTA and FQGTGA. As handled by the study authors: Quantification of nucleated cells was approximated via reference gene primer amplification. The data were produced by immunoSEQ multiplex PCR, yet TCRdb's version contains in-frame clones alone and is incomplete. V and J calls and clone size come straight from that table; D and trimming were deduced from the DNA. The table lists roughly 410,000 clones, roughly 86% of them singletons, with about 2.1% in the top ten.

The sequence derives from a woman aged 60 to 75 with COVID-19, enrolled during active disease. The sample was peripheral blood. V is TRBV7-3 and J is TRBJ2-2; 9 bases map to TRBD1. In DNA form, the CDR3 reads TGTGCCAGCAGCTATACCGGGACAGGGACCTTTGCCACCGGGGAGCTGTTTTTT. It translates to CASSYTGTGTFATGELFF.